A selection of T cell receptor beta chains follows, all from one sample in a study of T cell clusters in autoimmune cytopenias. TCRdb re-called the multiplex PCR reads, yielding one record per CDR3 amino acid sequence without DNA. Its table lists about 4,800 distinct CDR3 sequences. The sample consisted of peripheral blood. These receptors were taken from a human donor with an autoimmune cytopenia or autoimmune hepatitis (not recorded which). Each CDR3 is given with its conserved first and last residue. A row's size may be missing; if present it is once, few, many or a size class.

cdr3_length: 13
v_call: TRBV29-1
clone_size: medium-sized
j_call: TRBJ2-2
cdr3_aa: CSVRRGLAGELFF

cdr3_length: 14
v_call: TRBV20-1
clone_size: NA
j_call: TRBJ2-5
cdr3_aa: CSARDGVVQETQYF

cdr3_length: 15
v_call: TRBV27
clone_size: NA
j_call: TRBJ1-2
cdr3_aa: CASSLIRGGSGGYTF

cdr3_length: 14
v_call: TRBV29-1
clone_size: NA
j_call: TRBJ1-2
cdr3_aa: CSVASGQGVEGYTF

cdr3_length: 15
v_call: TRBV7-2
clone_size: medium-sized
j_call: TRBJ2-1
cdr3_aa: CASSLGTGPGNEQFF

cdr3_length: 13
v_call: TRBV7-6
clone_size: medium-sized
j_call: TRBJ2-1
cdr3_aa: CASSLETGNEQFF

cdr3_length: 15
v_call: TRBV5-1
clone_size: medium-sized
j_call: TRBJ2-3
cdr3_aa: CASRLAGISTDTQYF

cdr3_length: 14
v_call: TRBV6-2/TRBV6-3
clone_size: NA
j_call: TRBJ2-7
cdr3_aa: CASSLRQGPYEQYF

cdr3_length: 16
v_call: TRBV30
clone_size: medium-sized
j_call: TRBJ2-7
cdr3_aa: CAWSFVGTGKTYEQYF

cdr3_length: 15
v_call: TRBV6-5
clone_size: medium-sized
j_call: TRBJ2-3
cdr3_aa: CASSTSGIGTDTQYF

cdr3_length: 14
v_call: TRBV19
clone_size: medium-sized
j_call: TRBJ2-3
cdr3_aa: CASSMGRRTDTQYF

cdr3_length: 17
v_call: TRBV6-5
clone_size: medium-sized
j_call: TRBJ2-3
cdr3_aa: CASSYRGTSGVTDTQYF

cdr3_length: 16
v_call: TRBV7-9
clone_size: NA
j_call: TRBJ1-2
cdr3_aa: CASSLAGTGVNYGYTF

cdr3_length: 15
v_call: TRBV18
clone_size: NA
j_call: TRBJ1-1
cdr3_aa: CASSPSTGGRTEAFF

cdr3_length: 16
v_call: TRBV6-5
clone_size: medium-sized
j_call: TRBJ2-1
cdr3_aa: CASRPLPGTGFNEQFF

cdr3_length: 14
v_call: TRBV9
clone_size: NA
j_call: TRBJ2-3
cdr3_aa: CASSARDSTDTQYF

cdr3_length: 15
v_call: TRBV27
clone_size: medium-sized
j_call: TRBJ2-3
cdr3_aa: CASSLLGGRVDTQYF

cdr3_length: 13
v_call: TRBV7-9
clone_size: NA
j_call: TRBJ1-1
cdr3_aa: CASSHTGNTEAFF

cdr3_length: 14
v_call: TRBV25-1
clone_size: NA
j_call: TRBJ1-1
cdr3_aa: CASSEYGGYTEAFF

cdr3_length: 15
v_call: TRBV7-6
clone_size: medium-sized
j_call: TRBJ2-3
cdr3_aa: CASSFRLGGTDTQYF

cdr3_length: 15
v_call: TRBV20-1
clone_size: medium-sized
j_call: TRBJ2-1
cdr3_aa: CSAEGLAGTNNEQFF

cdr3_length: 15
v_call: TRBV2
clone_size: NA
j_call: TRBJ2-3
cdr3_aa: CASSWTGGSSDTQYF

cdr3_length: 12
v_call: TRBV10-3
clone_size: NA
j_call: TRBJ2-5
cdr3_aa: CAISEAGAQSVF

cdr3_length: 15
v_call: TRBV19
clone_size: NA
j_call: TRBJ2-7
cdr3_aa: CASSIKETGANEQYF

cdr3_length: 13
v_call: TRBV7-2
clone_size: medium-sized
j_call: TRBJ1-5
cdr3_aa: CASSLRSNQPQHF

cdr3_length: 14
v_call: TRBV29-1
clone_size: medium-sized
j_call: TRBJ1-1
cdr3_aa: CSVAPGTGITEAFF

cdr3_length: 15
v_call: TRBV30
clone_size: medium-sized
j_call: TRBJ2-3
cdr3_aa: CAWSVGPGRSDTQYF

cdr3_length: 16
v_call: TRBV7-9
clone_size: medium-sized
j_call: TRBJ2-5
cdr3_aa: CASSFGLAGGLETQYF

cdr3_length: 12
v_call: TRBV14
clone_size: NA
j_call: TRBJ2-1
cdr3_aa: CASSPTSGKQFF

cdr3_length: 15
v_call: TRBV6-2/TRBV6-3
clone_size: NA
j_call: TRBJ2-7
cdr3_aa: CASSYGLAATGEQYF

cdr3_length: 11
v_call: TRBV20-1
clone_size: NA
j_call: TRBJ1-1
cdr3_aa: CSATGNQEAFF

cdr3_length: 13
v_call: TRBV20-1
clone_size: medium-sized
j_call: TRBJ1-2
cdr3_aa: CSARDPTDQGYTF

cdr3_length: 13
v_call: TRBV29-1
clone_size: large
j_call: TRBJ1-2
cdr3_aa: CSVERGLGYGYTF

cdr3_length: 16
v_call: TRBV12-3/TRBV12-4
clone_size: NA
j_call: TRBJ1-5
cdr3_aa: CASSLGRRGLNQPQHF

cdr3_length: 12
v_call: TRBV12-3/TRBV12-4
clone_size: medium-sized
j_call: TRBJ2-7
cdr3_aa: CASSHRGGKQYF

cdr3_length: 14
v_call: TRBV20-1
clone_size: NA
j_call: TRBJ2-1
cdr3_aa: CSVPPGVASNEQFF

cdr3_length: 15
v_call: TRBV6-1
clone_size: medium-sized
j_call: TRBJ1-2
cdr3_aa: CASTEETGQGWGYTF

cdr3_length: 14
v_call: TRBV10-2
clone_size: NA
j_call: TRBJ1-5
cdr3_aa: CASSTGTGGLPQHF

cdr3_length: 19
v_call: TRBV7-9
clone_size: NA
j_call: TRBJ2-2
cdr3_aa: CASSLDRSGRRRNTGELFF

cdr3_length: 13
v_call: TRBV7-2
clone_size: medium-sized
j_call: TRBJ2-3
cdr3_aa: CASSLGSTDTQYF

cdr3_length: 16
v_call: TRBV11-2
clone_size: medium-sized
j_call: TRBJ2-7
cdr3_aa: CASSLLGGRTTYEQYF

cdr3_length: 17
v_call: TRBV6-5
clone_size: medium-sized
j_call: TRBJ1-6
cdr3_aa: CASSYSRQGANNSPLHF

cdr3_length: 16
v_call: TRBV5-4
clone_size: medium-sized
j_call: TRBJ2-7
cdr3_aa: CASSLGTLGTTYEQYF

cdr3_length: 16
v_call: TRBV18
clone_size: NA
j_call: TRBJ2-1
cdr3_aa: CASLRPKAGGYNEQFF

cdr3_length: 13
v_call: TRBV7-9
clone_size: medium-sized
j_call: TRBJ1-2
cdr3_aa: CASSLGDNNGYTF